The 4 T cell receptor beta chains given below trace back to one sample, sequenced in a study of T-cell memory formation after mild COVID-19. TCRdb reprocessed the 5' RACE reads via MiXCR and lists one record per CDR3 protein. The sample has about 400,000 distinct CDR3 sequences; under 15% are singletons. The specimen was PBMCs or a T cell subset sorted from them (not recorded which). The receptors derive from a man between 18 and 35 years old who had mild COVID-19 (a few samples of this study predate the infection). Cell type and time point are not known.

The chain links TRBV6-6 to TRBJ2-1; 8 positions match TRBD2. The germline CDR1 and CDR2 sequences are MNHNY and SVGAGI (reference sequence). The ends lost 0 bases at V and 8 bases at J; junction bases unmatched: 9. The CDR3 extends over 16 amino acids. The CDR3 nucleotides are TGTGCCAGCAGTTACTCTACCGTATTGCGGGGGGATGAGCAGTTCTTC. It encodes CASSYSTVLRGDEQFF.

There are many counts of this clonotype. The chain carries TRBV9 and TRBJ1-2; D call uncertain. The CDR3 spans 16 residues. V lost 3 bases to trimming and J lost 2 bases, with 17 bases between them. Per the germline V gene, CDR1 is SGDLS and CDR2 is YYNGEE. CDR3 region: CASSGTYDRINYGYTF. The DNA for the CDR3 is TGTGCCAGCAGCGGTACCTATGATCGAATCAACTATGGCTACACCTTC.

This clonotype was seen at least ten times. The V call is TRBV7-9, the J call TRBJ2-3; 13 bases align to TRBD2. Germline CDR1 reads SEHNR; CDR2 reads FQNEAQ (reference sequence). The CDR3 is 18 amino acids. V shed 2 bases and J 5 bases; nucleotides not matched to a gene: 10. CDR3: CASSLPPGLAGKGDTQYF. In nucleotides, the CDR3 is TGTGCCAGCAGCTTACCTCCGGGACTAGCGGGGAAGGGAGATACGCAGTATTTT.

In its sample, this clonotype was seen a few times. J is TRBJ1-1 and V is TRBV4-1; perhaps TRBD1 as D (5 bases). The CDR3 consists of 17 residues. CDR1 is MGHRA and CDR2 is YSYEKL in the germline V gene. Trimming pared 0 bases from V and 0 bases from J, leaving 14 bases between. CDR3 amino acids: CASSQDRRRGMNTEAFF. The CDR3 bases are TGCGCCAGCAGCCAAGATAGACGGAGGGGTATGAACACTGAAGCTTTCTTT.